Listed here are 18 T cell receptor beta chains from one sample, sequenced in a study of blood T cells in healthy people across ages. A sample-barcoded 5' primer and a J-beta primer mix were used in a second PCR of roughly 7 to 11 cycles. One entry per CDR3 protein results from TCRdb running MiXCR on the 5' RACE reads. This sample has under 750,000 distinct CDR3 sequences, with 47% found just once. The sequencing sample was made of blood. The receptors were sampled from a man older than 75 in good health.

The V gene is TRBV10-3, the J gene TRBJ1-4, with unresolved D. The V end lost 7 bases, the J end lost 5 bases, and 11 bases lay between the germline ends. The length of the CDR3 is 13 residues. The germline V gene has CDR1 ENHRY and CDR2 SYGVKD. The CDR3 is CAITGRPNEKLFF. The CDR3 DNA reads TGTGCCATCACGGGCAGGCCCAATGAAAAACTGTTTTTT.

This rearrangement joins TRBV5-6 to TRBJ2-1; 8 bases fit TRBD2. The CDR3 loop spans 13 amino acids. The V segment lost 7 bases and the J segment 6 bases; nucleotides outside the gene matches: 6. In germline, CDR1 is SGHDT, CDR2 YYEEEE. The CDR3 sequence is CASSGGFANEQFF. The CDR3 DNA reads TGTGCCAGCTCGGGGGGGTTTGCCAATGAGCAGTTCTTC.

The chain is built from TRBV10-3 and TRBJ2-3; D might be TRBD2 (6 bases). Germline assignment: CDR1 ENHRY and CDR2 SYGVKD. V was clipped by 0 bases and J by 3 bases, with 25 bases between them. The CDR3 has 20 amino acids. The DNA for the CDR3 is TGTGCCATCAGTGAGTCCCTTGGCCGCAGCGACGGGAGTAGTACAGATACGCAGTATTTT. Protein: CAISESLGRSDGSSTDTQYF.

This clonotype was found a few times. The chain couples TRBV15 to TRBJ2-3; D could derive from TRBD1 or TRBD2 (5 bases each). Between the trimmed V and J ends, which lost 4 bases and 3 bases, there was a span of 17 bases. CDR3 length: 16 residues. Germline-derived CDR1 and CDR2 are LNHNV and YYDKDF (reference sequence). CDR3 nucleotides: TGTGCCACCAGCACAGATTCATGGGGGTCGACAGATACGCAGTATTTT. This codes for CATSTDSWGSTDTQYF. Full variable domain (rest looked up from reference TRBV15 and TRBJ2-3): DAMVIQNPRYQVTQFGKPVTLSCSQTLNHNVMYWYQQKSSQAPKLLFHYYDKDFNNEADTPDNFQSRRPNTSFCFLDIRSPGLGDTAMYLCATSTDSWGSTDTQYFGPGTRLTVL.

The V call is TRBV27, the J call TRBJ2-1, with 8 bases aligning to TRBD2. This CDR3 is built from 14 residues. V gave up 6 bases and J gave up 7 bases; unmatched junction bases: 8. The germline gives CDR1 MNHEY, CDR2 SMNVEV (reference sequence). CDR3 residues: CASRPREAGNEQFF. The CDR3 region has the DNA TGTGCCAGCAGACCGCGGGAGGCGGGTAATGAGCAGTTCTTC.

The J gene is TRBJ2-5, the V gene TRBV3-1, with TRBD2 identical over 10 bases. The CDR3 contains 17 residues. V lost 2 bases and J lost 5; bases outside the gene matches: 11. CDR1 LGHDT and CDR2 YNNKEL come from the germline V gene (reference sequence). CDR3 amino acids: CASSQIPSGGAGETQYF. CDR3 bases: TGTGCCAGCAGCCAAATACCAAGCGGGGGGGCCGGGGAGACCCAGTACTTC.

A word on this clonotype: Given a much more abundant clone one base away, this may be a read error. The chain has TRBV6-6 and TRBJ2-7, with D uncertain. The CDR3 sequence is 12 residues long. Trimming removed 2 bases from V and 6 bases from J, with 8 bases in between. CDR1 is MNHNY and CDR2 is SVGAGI in the germline V gene (reference sequence). This CDR3 is CASSYRVSEQYF. In DNA form, the CDR3 reads TGTGCCAGCAGTTACCGCGTCTCCGAGCAGTACTTC.

This clonotype was observed a handful of times. A much bigger clone sits one base away, suggesting this may be a read error. The CDR3: CASSYPRAAQETQYF. CDR3 sequence (DNA): TGTGCCAGCAGTTACCCTCGGGCAGCTCAAGAGACCCAGTACTTC. This rearrangement joins TRBV6-6 to TRBJ2-5, with no clear D. The CDR3 consists of 15 residues. Germline CDR1 reads MNHNY; CDR2 reads SVGAGI (reference sequence). The V end lost 2 bases, the J end lost 2 bases, and 12 bases lay between the germline ends.

With regard to this clonotype: Compared with germline, one end of the junction differs, possibly owing to a read error. This chain uses TRBV3-1 with TRBJ1-1; D is undetermined. The CDR3 runs 15 residues. Germline V lookup: CDR1 LGHDT, CDR2 YNNKEL (reference sequence). The DNA of the CDR3 is TGTGCCAGCGGCCAACCCTCCCTCAGGAACACTGAAGCTTTCTTT. Protein: CASGQPSLRNTEAFF.

The J gene is TRBJ1-1, the V gene TRBV4-3; 8 bases match TRBD1. Trimming removed 2 bases from V and 2 bases from J; junction bases left unmatched: 10. The CDR3 is 17 amino acids. The germline CDR1 and CDR2 sequences are LGHNA and YSLEER. In DNA form, the CDR3 reads TGCGCCAGCAGCCAAAGGGACAGGAAGACCCCAAACACTGAAGCTTTCTTT. Its translation is CASSQRDRKTPNTEAFF.

This clonotype was observed a few times. V is TRBV4-2 and J is TRBJ2-7, with a tentative D call TRBD1 (5 bases). With 1 base removed from V and 0 bases from J, the gap between germline ends came to 7 bases. This CDR3 is built from 14 residues. Germline loops: CDR1 LGHNA, CDR2 YNFKEQ. DNA of the CDR3: TGTGCCAGCAGCCAAGGACAGTTCTCCTACGAGCAGTACTTC. Translated: CASSQGQFSYEQYF.

This chain joins TRBV6-5 and TRBJ2-1; the D gene is possibly TRBD2 (6 bases). This CDR3 region has 13 residues. V lost 4 bases and J 10 bases, leaving 14 bases between the germline ends. From germline, CDR1 is MNHEY and CDR2 SVGAGI. DNA for the CDR3: TGTGCCAGCAGTTTCCCTTCGGGGGTGGAGCAGTTCTTC. Encoded protein: CASSFPSGVEQFF.

This clonotype was seen ten or more times. The CDR3 sequence is CASSGLGDEQYF. CDR3 DNA: TGCGCCAGCAGCGGCCTGGGGGACGAGCAGTACTTC. The chain carries TRBV5-1 and TRBJ2-7; D may match TRBD1 or TRBD2 (5 bases each). The germline V gene encodes CDR1 SGHRS and CDR2 YFSETQ. This CDR3 region has 12 residues. Trimming shortened V by 4 bases and J by 5 bases, and 10 bases separated the two germline ends. The full variable domain, completed using reference TRBV5-1 and TRBJ2-7, is KAGVTQTPRYLIKTRGQQVTLSCSPISGHRSVSWYQQTPGQGLQFLFEYFSETQRNKGNFPGRFSGRQFSNSRSEMNVSTLELGDSALYLCASSGLGDEQYFGPGTRLTVT.

The chain combines TRBV7-9 with TRBJ1-1; TRBD1 agrees at 8 bases. CDR1 and CDR2 from the germline V gene are SEHNR and FQNEAQ (reference sequence). With V trimmed by 5 bases and J by 0 bases, 5 bases remained unmatched. The CDR3 is made up of 15 amino acids. CDR3 sequence: CASSATGVMNTEAFF. The CDR3 DNA follows: TGTGCCAGCAGCGCGACAGGGGTCATGAACACTGAAGCTTTCTTT. Using reference TRBV7-9 and TRBJ1-1 for the parts outside the CDR3, the full variable domain is DTGVSQNPRHKITKRGQNVTFRCDPISEHNRLYWYRQTLGQGPEFLTYFQNEAQLEKSRLLSDRFSAERPKGSFSTLEIQRTEQGDSAMYLCASSATGVMNTEAFFGQGTRLTVV.

This clonotype has just a few counts. This chain uses TRBV2 with TRBJ2-3; 7 bases map to TRBD2. The CDR3 extends over 16 amino acids. In germline, CDR1 is SNHLY, CDR2 FYNNEI. The J segment lost 4 bases and the V segment lost 5 bases, leaving 12 bases of the junction unmatched. The CDR3 sequence: CASSTNHGGVADTQYF. Here the CDR3 DNA reads TGTGCCAGCAGTACGAACCATGGGGGGGTAGCAGATACGCAGTATTTT.

V usage is TRBV20-1 and J usage is TRBJ2-1, with D possibly matching TRBD1 (6 bases). The V gene's germline CDR1 is DFQATT and CDR2 SNEGSKA (reference sequence). V lost 6 bases to trimming and J lost 1 base, with 13 bases between them. This CDR3 comprises 14 residues. CDR3 sequence (DNA): TGCAGTGCCCCCAGCCAGGGGTCCTACAATGAGCAGTTCTTC. This sequence encodes CSAPSQGSYNEQFF.

The rearrangement uses TRBV12-5 and TRBJ1-6, with a tentative D call TRBD1 (5 bases). CDR3 size: 16 residues. Germline values: CDR1 LGHNT, CDR2 FRNRAP. The V and J ends lost 1 base and 3 bases respectively, with 10 bases between them. The chain's CDR3 is CASGLGAGGYNSPLHF. In nucleotides, the CDR3 is TGTGCTAGTGGTTTGGGTGCGGGGGGCTATAATTCACCCCTCCACTTT.

The J gene is TRBJ1-6, the V gene TRBV20-1; 9 nucleotides align to TRBD1. The CDR3 consists of 15 residues. With 3 bases clipped from V and 7 bases from J, the junction kept 7 bases outside the gene matches. Germline assignment: CDR1 DFQATT and CDR2 SNEGSKA (reference sequence). The CDR3 bases are TGCAGTGCTAGCGGTACCGGGACAGGGAATTCACCCCTCCACTTT. This codes for CSASGTGTGNSPLHF.